The clone carrying this TCR beta chain turned up a few times. The antigen is not known. This sample stems from a study of molecular identifiers for immune sequencing clone quantification. Study-level findings and limits: The sizes of highly expanded clones could be underestimated when identical TCR molecules share a barcode. Naive cells had under 1% of molecules in clones above 20 RNA copies, effectors over 98%.

TCRdb itself ran the PCR reads through MiXCR, one entry per CDR3 protein. The sample has nearly 650,000 distinct CDR3 sequences; 25% are singletons. The sample consisted of naive CD8+ T cells from blood, with Jurkat cell RNA spiked in. The subset was: FACS-sorted CD8+CD4-CCR7+CD45RA+ naive T cells. This clonotype was obtained from a human donor in good health. Some libraries in this study had Jurkat cell RNA spiked in.

CDR3 sequence (DNA): TGTGCCAGCAGCCGAGCTTCGGGGATCGGCGAGCAGTACTTC. Its protein product is CASSRASGIGEQYF. This rearrangement joins TRBV6-5 to TRBJ2-7; the D gene is possibly TRBD2 (5 bases). The V and J ends lost 6 bases and 6 bases respectively, with 18 bases between them. Germline CDR1 is MNHEY and CDR2 is SVGAGI. The CDR3 totals 14 residues.